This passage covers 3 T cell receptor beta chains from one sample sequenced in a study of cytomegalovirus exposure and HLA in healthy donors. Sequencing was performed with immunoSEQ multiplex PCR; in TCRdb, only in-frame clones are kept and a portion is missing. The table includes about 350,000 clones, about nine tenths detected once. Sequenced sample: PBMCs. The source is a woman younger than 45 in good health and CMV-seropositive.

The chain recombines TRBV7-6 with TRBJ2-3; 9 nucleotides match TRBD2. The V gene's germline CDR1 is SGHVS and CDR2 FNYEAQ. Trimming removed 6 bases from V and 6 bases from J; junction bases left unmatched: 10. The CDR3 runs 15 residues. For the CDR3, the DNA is TGTGCCAGCAGGTCTTCTAGCGGGGTGACGGATACGCAGTATTTT. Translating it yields CASRSSSGVTDTQYF.

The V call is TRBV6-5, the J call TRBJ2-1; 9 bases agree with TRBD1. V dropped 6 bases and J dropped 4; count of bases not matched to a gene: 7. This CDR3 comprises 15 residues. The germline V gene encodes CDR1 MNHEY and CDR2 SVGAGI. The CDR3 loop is CASRSGTGTYNEQFF. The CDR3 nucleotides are TGTGCCAGCAGATCCGGGACAGGGACTTACAATGAGCAGTTCTTC.

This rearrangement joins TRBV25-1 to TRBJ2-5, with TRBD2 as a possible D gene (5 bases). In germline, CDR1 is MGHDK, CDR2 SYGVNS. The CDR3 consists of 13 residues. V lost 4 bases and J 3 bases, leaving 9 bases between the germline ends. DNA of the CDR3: TGTGCCAGCAGTGGGGGAGCGGAAGAGACCCAGTACTTC. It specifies CASSGGAEETQYF.